This TCR beta chain originates from a study of shared clonotypes between healthy human individuals. Some clones are missing from TCRdb's copy, which holds only in-frame ones; the method was immunoSEQ multiplex PCR. The data show over 950,000 clones, approximately 75% seen once. A CD45RA-negative memory subset and a CD45RA+ naive subset were separated from the CD4+ cells. Of note for this clone: Antigen unknown.

General study findings and limits: When naive CD4 clonotypes were compared across a few donors, about 5% were shared. The study generally estimated greater richness for naive than memory subsets.

Sequencing was done on a sample of memory CD4+ T cells from PBMCs. Subset given: CD45RA-negative fraction. The TCR was taken from a man between 18 and 35 years old in good health. Some clones in this sample may be carry-over from other donors' samples.

This chain's CDR3 is CAISRQGMGYGYTF. CDR3 bases: TGTGCCATCAGCCGACAGGGGATGGGGTATGGCTACACCTTC. V is TRBV10-3 and J is TRBJ1-2, with 8 bases matching TRBD1. CDR3 size: 14 residues. The germline V gene has CDR1 ENHRY and CDR2 SYGVKD. With V trimmed by 6 bases and J by 5 bases, 8 bases remained unmatched.